This TCR beta chain was documented in a study of siplizumab effects on memory and regulatory T cells. Only in-frame clones appear in the TCRdb table, and some are missing; sequencing was by immunoSEQ multiplex PCR. The data show approximately 94,000 clones, about 91% seen once. In the case of this clone: No antigen is known for it.

General study points: In unstimulated cells, naive T cells appeared more diverse than memory T cells and seemed major alloresponse contributors. The suppressive capacity of proliferating Tregs from siplizumab cultures remained unconfirmed.

This clonotype was sampled from a human donor in good health. Sequencing used CD4+ T cells sorted from blood.

This CDR3 reads CASSQQGKNTEAFF. The CDR3, as DNA: TGTGCCAGCAGTCAACAGGGAAAGAACACTGAAGCTTTCTTT. The chain employs TRBV9 and TRBJ1-1, with D possibly matching TRBD1 (6 bases). The V gene lost 5 bases and the J gene lost 1 base, with 12 bases spanning the gap. The CDR3 loop spans 14 amino acids. Germline CDR1 and CDR2: SGDLS and YYNGEE.